The clone carrying this TCR beta chain was recorded many times. What it binds is unknown. Starting from genomic DNA, TCR beta CDR3 was amplified through two-round multiplex PCR. The use of primers specific to each TRBV and TRBJ gene characterized first-round PCR. MiXCR, run by TCRdb on the multiplex PCR reads, gives a single entry per CDR3 protein. The sample includes more than 11,000 distinct CDR3 sequences, roughly 29% of them seen just once. This entry is derived from a study of prognosis after radiotherapy for stage I lung cancer. Study in general: The 10 to 15 male and more than five female patients were aged about 53 to 90, median about 74 years.

CDR1 MNHNS and CDR2 SASEGT come from the germline V gene. The ends lost 7 bases at V and 2 bases at J; junction bases unmatched: 1. This CDR3 is 12 amino acids long. Points from the study as a whole: After stereotactic body radiation therapy, unique TCR clone counts dropped from a median of about 10,000 to 6,900.

The sequencing used PBMCs, collected before or after stereotactic body radiation therapy (not recorded which). This receptor was obtained from a donor aged 50 or older with non-small cell lung cancer. The V and J genes are TRBV6-1 and TRBJ2-7; TRBD1 aligns across 8 bases. CDR3 nucleotide sequence: TGTGCCAGCAAGGGACAGGCCTACGAGCAGTACTTC. It is translated as CASKGQAYEQYF.